This TCR beta chain was observed in a study of shared clonotypes between healthy human individuals. As for the study in general: The cohort had two women and three men, ages 18 to 49.

Sequenced by immunoSEQ multiplex PCR; TCRdb stores in-frame clones only, minus some. Altogether 2,100,000 or so clones are present, nearly 97% being singletons, with the ten largest covering approximately 0.13%. Trimming stripped 5 bases from V and 1 base from J, with 12 bases between. Germline V gives CDR1 SGHTA, CDR2 FQGTGA. The CDR3 is 15 residues long. This sequence originates from a young man in good health. The chain recombines TRBV7-3 with TRBJ2-1; the D gene is possibly TRBD2 (6 bases). Specimen: naive CD4+ T cells sorted from blood. Subset given: CD45RA+ positively selected. CDR3 residues: CASSVSGGSYNEQFF. CDR3 nucleotides: TGTGCCAGCAGCGTTAGCGGAGGATCCTACAATGAGCAGTTCTTC.